This is a list of T cell receptor beta chains from one sample in a study of blood T cell repertoires in COVID-19. Generated by immunoSEQ multiplex PCR, the TCRdb table keeps only in-frame clones and is missing some. Of 63,000 or so clones detected, 88% appear once; the ten largest clones hold approximately 1.4%. Material for sequencing was peripheral blood. Receptors originate from a human donor in a cohort sampled during active COVID-19. Each CDR3 is given with its conserved first and last residue.

CASSQGTGQETQYF	TRBV4-1	TRBJ2-5
CAGVASSLTSGSYEQYF	TRBV28	TRBJ2-7
CASSMVGSTEAFF	TRBV19	TRBJ1-1
CASSRWDTQYF	TRBV12-3/TRBV12-4	TRBJ2-3
CASSPGLAVYNEQFF	TRBV3-1/TRBV3-2	TRBJ2-1
CSVWKLAGDTQYF	TRBV29-1	TRBJ2-3
CASSVGGRGLTTDTQYF	TRBV19	TRBJ2-3
CASSLGVGQSNQPQHF	TRBV5-8	TRBJ1-5
CASSLTGNYGYTF	TRBV27	TRBJ1-2
CASSLYRGNTGELFF	TRBV11-2	TRBJ2-2
CASSFTVYEQYF	TRBV5-8	TRBJ2-7
CASSTTGEDEKLFF	TRBV28	TRBJ1-4
CASSSRLAGEQFF	TRBV7-3	TRBJ2-1
CASSTKQGAGNQPQHF	TRBV6-4	TRBJ1-5
CASIDGDRAYEQYF	TRBV6-5	TRBJ2-7
CASSPQRFYEQYF	TRBV18	TRBJ2-7
CASSQGIPGVTYNEQFF	TRBV4-2	TRBJ2-1
CASSSGQGSYNEQFF	TRBV5-1	TRBJ2-1
CASSRPGLGGNTIYF	TRBV7-9	TRBJ1-3
CASSLGQNTGELFF	TRBV5-1	TRBJ2-2
CASSYSGTRETQYF	TRBV6-2/TRBV6-3	TRBJ2-5
CASSPTGGPVYEQYF	TRBV6-5	TRBJ2-7
CASSQTGGYEQYF	TRBV4-1	TRBJ2-7
CASSRPGTSGTYGDNEQFF	TRBV7-3	TRBJ2-1
CASSRLAGGPTGELFF	TRBV5-8	TRBJ2-2
CASSQPGQVLYEQYF	TRBV3-1/TRBV3-2	TRBJ2-7
CASSSRQGEETQYF	TRBV7-2	TRBJ2-5
CASSQDRGRQGAGSPLHF	TRBV4-2	TRBJ1-6
CASSSQSLLAGANVLTF	TRBV7-9	TRBJ2-6
CASSENNEQFF	TRBV12-3/TRBV12-4	TRBJ2-1
CASSQSLGNQPQHF	TRBV3-1/TRBV3-2	TRBJ1-5
CASSVGQGGNEKLFF	TRBV9	TRBJ1-4
CASSVALGASGNQETQYF	TRBV6-1	TRBJ2-5
CASSYKGRARTDTQYF	TRBV6-5	TRBJ2-3
CASSLDAGPYNEQFF	TRBV11-2	TRBJ2-1
CASSLSVNTEAFF	TRBV7-3	TRBJ1-1
CASSLYRQGQQHF	TRBV27	TRBJ1-5
CASSSPIPRGEQYF	TRBV28	TRBJ2-7
CASSFSGGNTIYF	TRBV6-6	TRBJ1-3
CAWTLTPDGEAFF	TRBV30	TRBJ1-1
CAGASGTDTQYF	TRBV10-3	TRBJ2-3
CASSDFRTTMPYEQYF	TRBV2	TRBJ2-7
CASQWDTSYSPLHF	TRBV28	TRBJ1-6
CASSQARAAGGPLQETQYF	TRBV3-1/TRBV3-2	TRBJ2-5